This T cell receptor (beta chain) was obtained from a study of T cell responses to AZD1222 COVID-19 vaccine. Here immunoSEQ multiplex PCR was the method, and the copy in TCRdb shows in-frame clones only, minus some. This sample has roughly 200,000 clones, with around 88% found just once. The CDR3 has 14 residues. V lost 8 bases and J lost 4; bases outside the gene matches: 5. Germline V gene lookup returns CDR1 SGHVS and CDR2 FQNEAQ. This sequence originates from an adult in good health. The sample in question was peripheral blood, obtained on day 0 of AZD1222 vaccination. V usage is TRBV7-8 and J usage is TRBJ2-2; 9 bases match TRBD2. This CDR3 is CASGLAGRTGELFF. CDR3 coding DNA: TGTGCCAGCGGGCTAGCGGGGCGCACCGGGGAGCTGTTTTTT. The full variable domain, with the rest looked up from reference TRBV7-8 and TRBJ2-2, is GAGVSQSPRYKVAKRGQDVALRCDPISGHVSLFWYQQALGQGPEFLTYFQNEAQLDKSGLPSDRFFAERPEGSVSTLKIQRTQQEDSAVYLCASGLAGRTGELFFGEGSRLTVL.